The clone carrying this TCR beta chain was recorded a few times. Its antigen is as yet unknown. With 60 Vbeta and 13 Jbeta primers, the PCR was carried out. Generated by immunoSEQ multiplex PCR, the TCRdb table keeps only in-frame clones and is missing some. Altogether tens of thousands of clones are present, 60% to 80% being singletons, with the ten largest covering approximately 7.8%. These data come from a study of cytomegalovirus exposure and HLA in healthy donors. Study-wide context: Roughly 80% of 398 genotyped donors fell in the Caucasian-associated ancestry cluster. Findings of the study overall: According to an earlier analysis, most TCR beta V segments yielded productive rearrangements about 87% or about 30% of the time.

This CDR3 is built from 13 residues. The germline V gene encodes CDR1 SGHNT and CDR2 YENEEA. Trimming cost V 2 bases and J 4 bases, with 8 bases left between them. The source is a man aged 60 to 69 in good health and CMV-seropositive. Sequencing was done on a sample of PBMCs. This chain links TRBV11-3 with TRBJ1-2; D is undetermined. CDR3 DNA sequence: TGTGCCAGCAGCTTACCAGGATTCTATGGCTACACCTTC. It is translated as CASSLPGFYGYTF.